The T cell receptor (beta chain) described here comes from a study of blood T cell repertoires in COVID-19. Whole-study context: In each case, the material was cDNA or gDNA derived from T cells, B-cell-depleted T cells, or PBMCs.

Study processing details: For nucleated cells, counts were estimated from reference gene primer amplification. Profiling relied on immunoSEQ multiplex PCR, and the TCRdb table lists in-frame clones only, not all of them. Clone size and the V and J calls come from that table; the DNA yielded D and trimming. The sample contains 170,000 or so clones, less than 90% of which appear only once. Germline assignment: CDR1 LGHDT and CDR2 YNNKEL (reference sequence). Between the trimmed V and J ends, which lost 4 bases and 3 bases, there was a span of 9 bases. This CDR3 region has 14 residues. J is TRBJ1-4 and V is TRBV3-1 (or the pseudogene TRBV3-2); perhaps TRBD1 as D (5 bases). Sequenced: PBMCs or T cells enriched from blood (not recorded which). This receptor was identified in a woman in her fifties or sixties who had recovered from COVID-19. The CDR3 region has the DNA TGTGCCAGCAGCCTCGCGGGGGCTAATGAAAAACTGTTTTTT. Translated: CASSLAGANEKLFF.